The 18 T cell receptor beta chains below all came from one sample that was sequenced in a study of T cells in Graves' hyperthyroidism and ophthalmopathy (dated by TCRdb to about 2019). Library generation was performed with multiplex PCR. Instrument used: Illumina HiSeq 2000. The TCR beta CDR3 regions were amplified from RNA transcripts. A first-round RT-PCR of the TCR CDR3 used the HTBI primer set with the Qiagen OneStep RT-PCR kit. The public reads were reanalyzed by TCRdb: fastp trimming at Q25, MiXCR alignment, in-frame beta chains only. Identical CDR3 proteins give one entry, which carries the most common genes and DNA. This sample has roughly 420,000 distinct CDR3 sequences in its table, and around 13% of those were observed once. Jointly, the top ten make up around 5.3% of the sample. Sequenced: blood. These receptors all come from a woman between 18 and 29 years old with Graves' hyperthyroidism.

There are a few counts of this clonotype. This chain connects TRBV20-1 to TRBJ2-2; a possible D gene is TRBD1 (6 bases). Per germline, CDR1 DFQATT and CDR2 SNEGSKA (reference sequence). The CDR3 length is 18 residues. Trimming removed 0 bases from V and 1 base from J, with 18 bases in between. The chain's CDR3 is CSARDPSSTGLNTGELFF. CDR3 nucleotides: TGCAGTGCTAGAGATCCCTCCTCCACAGGGCTGAACACCGGGGAGCTGTTTTTT.

This clonotype was observed a handful of times. The chain uses TRBV6-6 and TRBJ1-4; a weak D match, TRBD1 (6 bases). Trimming removed 0 bases from V and 3 bases from J, with 11 bases in between. CDR1 and CDR2 from the germline V gene are MNHNY and SVGAGI (reference sequence). This CDR3 spans 16 amino acids. This CDR3 reads CASSYSQGVANEKLFF. DNA for the CDR3: TGTGCCAGCAGTTACTCACAGGGAGTAGCTAATGAAAAACTGTTTTTT.

This clonotype has ten or more counts. The chain uses TRBV2 and TRBJ2-3; 8 bases are shared with TRBD2. Germline V CDR1 and CDR2: SNHLY, FYNNEI. The CDR3 spans 15 residues. V lost 3 bases and J lost 1; bases outside the gene matches: 3. The CDR3 DNA reads TGTGCCAGCAGTGATAGCGGGACGGGCACAGATACGCAGTATTTT. Protein product: CASSDSGTGTDTQYF.

This clonotype has a handful of counts. A clone one base away is much larger, so this may be a read error. The CDR3 protein is CASSPGSGGFYEQCF. CDR3 sequence (DNA): TGTGCCAGCAGCCCCGGTTCAGGGGGATTTTACGAGCAGTGCTTC. The rearrangement joins TRBV28 to TRBJ2-7; 7 bases agree with TRBD1. CDR1 is MDHEN, CDR2 SYDVKM, per germline. The CDR3 is 15 residues long.

This clonotype was observed many times. The J gene is TRBJ2-5, the V gene TRBV12-3 or TRBV12-4; possibly TRBD2 for D (6 bases). Trimming removed 5 bases from V and 0 bases from J, with 13 bases in between. This CDR3 is built from 15 residues. CDR3: CASSLGGLDQETQYF. In nucleotides, the CDR3 is TGTGCCAGCAGTCTGGGGGGACTGGACCAAGAGACCCAGTACTTC.

This clonotype showed up many times. The rearrangement links TRBV7-9 to TRBJ2-5; D tentatively reads TRBD1 or TRBD2 (5 bases each). V was trimmed by 4 bases and J by 5 bases, leaving 17 bases between them. The CDR3 has 15 amino acids. Germline CDR1 is SEHNR and CDR2 is FQNEAQ (reference sequence). CDR3 sequence: CASSSLGSGPETQYF. The CDR3 coding sequence is TGTGCCAGCAGCTCCCTGGGATCGGGACCTGAGACCCAGTACTTC.

This clonotype was seen at least ten times. The rearrangement uses TRBV4-3 and TRBJ1-4; the D is unclear. Germline V gives CDR1 LGHNA, CDR2 YSLEER. Trimming cost V 4 bases and J 7 bases, with 19 bases left between them. The CDR3 is 16 residues long. CDR3 sequence (DNA): TGCGCCAGCAGCCCGTTCGGGGAGGCACGGGTTGAAAAACTGTTTTTT. Protein: CASSPFGEARVEKLFF.

This chain uses TRBV5-1 with TRBJ2-3; D may be TRBD2 (5 bases). The length of the CDR3 is 15 residues. In germline, CDR1 is SGHRS, CDR2 YFSETQ. With 4 bases removed from V and 1 base from J, the gap between germline ends came to 13 bases. CDR3 sequence (DNA): TGCGCCAGCAGCCGGGATAATTTACGCACAGATACGCAGTATTTT. Translating it yields CASSRDNLRTDTQYF.

This chain connects TRBV3-1 to TRBJ2-3; 7 bases match TRBD1. CDR1 LGHDT and CDR2 YNNKEL come from the germline V gene (reference sequence). CDR3 length: 15 amino acids. With V trimmed by 3 bases and J by 2 bases, 5 bases remained unmatched. The CDR3 DNA is TGTGCCAGCAGCCACACAGGGGCCCTCACAGATACGCAGTATTTT. It translates to CASSHTGALTDTQYF.

This clonotype was counted ten times or more. The chain recombines TRBV4-1 with TRBJ2-7, with TRBD1 as a possible D gene (6 bases). V lost 2 bases to trimming and J lost 0 bases, with 11 bases between them. Germline V gives CDR1 MGHRA, CDR2 YSYEKL. The CDR3 spans 15 residues. CDR3 nucleotide sequence: TGCGCCAGCAGCCAATGGACAGAGAGCTCCTACGAGCAGTACTTC. Its protein product is CASSQWTESSYEQYF.

This clonotype was counted at least ten times. The chain has TRBV12-3 or TRBV12-4 and TRBJ2-1; D gene unclear. V was clipped by 4 bases and J by 9 bases, with 7 bases between them. The CDR3 contains 11 residues. CDR3 DNA: TGTGCCAGCAGTTCCAGGACTGAGCAGTTCTTC. Translated, it gives CASSSRTEQFF.

V usage is TRBV20-1 and J usage is TRBJ2-7; TRBD2 matches 8 bases. This CDR3 is built from 13 residues. Per the germline V gene, CDR1 is DFQATT and CDR2 is SNEGSKA (reference sequence). The ends lost 6 bases at V and 7 bases at J; junction bases unmatched: 11. As DNA, the CDR3 is TGCAGTGCCGTCCCAAAGACGGGGGGGGAGCAGTACTTC. It is translated as CSAVPKTGGEQYF.

V and J are TRBV4-1 and TRBJ1-2; the D gene is possibly TRBD1 (6 bases). Trimming stripped 0 bases from V and 6 bases from J, with 14 bases between. Germline V CDR1 and CDR2: MGHRA, YSYEKL. The CDR3 consists of 15 residues. CDR3 coding DNA: TGCGCCAGCAGCCAAGAAGGTTGGGGGGCTCATGGCTACACCTTC. Encoded protein: CASSQEGWGAHGYTF.

Only a few counts were recorded for this clonotype. DNA of the CDR3: TGTGCCAGCAGCTGGACTAGCAGGCAGTTCTTC. It is translated as CASSWTSRQFF. J is TRBJ2-1 and V is TRBV11-2, with TRBD2 identical over 8 bases. Germline CDR1 reads SGHAT; CDR2 reads FQNNGV. This CDR3 is built from 11 residues. Trimming took 4 bases from V and 12 from J; bases not matched to a gene: 2.

The sample holds many counts of this clonotype. The chain combines TRBV6-1 with TRBJ1-2; D is perhaps TRBD1 (5 bases). This CDR3 has 12 amino acids. From germline, CDR1 is MNHNS and CDR2 SASEGT. V lost 7 bases to trimming and J lost 5 bases, with 11 bases between them. CDR3 region: CASTPGRYGYTF. Here the CDR3 DNA reads TGTGCCAGCACACCAGGGAGGTATGGCTACACCTTC.

This clonotype occurred many times. The chain uses TRBV30 and TRBJ2-1; 8 positions agree with TRBD2. The CDR3 length is 15 residues. In germline, CDR1 is GTSNPN, CDR2 SVGIG (reference sequence). The V segment lost 3 bases and the J segment 10 bases; nucleotides outside the gene matches: 14. The CDR3 loop reads CAWSPGLAGVAEQFF. CDR3 DNA sequence: TGTGCCTGGAGCCCTGGACTAGCCGGAGTCGCCGAGCAGTTCTTC.

This clonotype was counted ten times or more. The V gene is TRBV27, the J gene TRBJ2-3; possibly TRBD1 for D (6 bases). The CDR3 spans 15 residues. Germline-derived CDR1 and CDR2 are MNHEY and SMNVEV (reference sequence). The germline V and J ends were trimmed by 8 bases and 2 bases, with 17 bases remaining between them. CDR3 residues: CASSTAWDITDTQYF. The DNA of the CDR3 is TGTGCCAGCTCGACTGCCTGGGACATCACAGATACGCAGTATTTT.

This clonotype was seen a few times. V usage is TRBV5-1 and J usage is TRBJ1-3; TRBD1 agrees at 8 bases. The CDR3 runs to 15 residues. J gave up 2 bases and V 0 bases, and 1 base lay outside the gene matches. The germline V gene encodes CDR1 SGHRS and CDR2 YFSETQ. The CDR3 DNA reads TGCGCCAGCAGCTTGGGACAGGGGCCTGGAAACACCATATATTTT. It translates to CASSLGQGPGNTIYF.